A selection of T cell receptor beta chains follows, all from one sample in a study of T cell changes during pregnancy in multiple sclerosis. The table came from immunoSEQ multiplex PCR; TCRdb's copy has only in-frame clones and leaves some out. The table shows 45,000 to 50,000 clones, with roughly 92% occurring only once. The sequencing used CD4+ T cells from peripheral blood mononuclear cells, collected in the second trimester of pregnancy. The source of these receptors is a female donor in good health, enrolled as a control in a pregnancy study. Both conserved end residues are part of each CDR3. The order of the fields is J gene, V gene, D gene, CDR3 length, clone size, CDR3 DNA, CDR3 protein. The D gene is left open where the match is weak. Only some rows state a clone size, as once, few, many or a class for expanded clones.

>TRBJ2-3|TRBV7-9|TRBD2|17|.
TGTGCCAGCAGCTCGAATCAGGGACTATATATCACAGATACGCAGTATTTT
CASSSNQGLYITDTQYF
>TRBJ2-3|TRBV9|TRBD2|15|.
TGTGCCAGCAGCGTGGGCGGGGGACCAACAGATACGCAGTATTTT
CASSVGGGPTDTQYF
>TRBJ2-6|TRBV19|.|22|.
TGTGCCAGGCTACTAAGGGGGTTTGAGGCAACGAGGCTCCTCTCTGGGGCCAACGTCCTGACTTTC
CARLLRGFEATRLLSGANVLTF
>TRBJ1-2|TRBV2|TRBD1|13|.
TGTGCCAGTAGACAGGGCGTCGACTATGGCTACACCTTC
CASRQGVDYGYTF
>TRBJ1-4|TRBV30|.|12|.
TGTGCCGGCCCTTCAACTAATGAAAAACTGTTTTTT
CAGPSTNEKLFF
>TRBJ2-3|TRBV5-1|.|14|once
TGCGCCAGCAGCTTGGCTCCCCGCACAGATACGCAGTATTTT
CASSLAPRTDTQYF
>TRBJ2-3|TRBV30|TRBD1|13|.
TGTGCCTGGAGAGGGACAGCCACAGATACGCAGTATTTT
CAWRGTATDTQYF
>TRBJ1-5|TRBV7-2|TRBD1|14|.
TGTGCCAGCAGCGACCGACAGGGACCTCAGCCCCAGCATTTT
CASSDRQGPQPQHF
>TRBJ2-5|TRBV5-6|.|12|.
TGTGCCAGCAGCGCCCAGGGAGAGACCCAGTACTTC
CASSAQGETQYF
>TRBJ1-2|TRBV30|.|12|.
TGTGCCTGGGAAGGTGACAGCTATGGCTACACCTTC
CAWEGDSYGYTF
>TRBJ1-6|TRBV5-1|.|17|.
TGCGCCAGCAGCTTGGCCGGCCGGGGGGCGAGGAATTCACCCCTCCACTTT
CASSLAGRGARNSPLHF
>TRBJ2-4|TRBV7-8|TRBD1|17|.
TGTGCCAGCAGCTCCCTATCCGGGACAGTCCCCAAAAACATTCAGTACTTC
CASSSLSGTVPKNIQYF
>TRBJ2-3|TRBV27|.|16|.
TGTGCCAGCAGGGGGACTTATTACTTTAGCACAGATACGCAGTATTTT
CASRGTYYFSTDTQYF
>TRBJ1-1|TRBV11-2|.|13|.
TGTGCCAGCAGTTTTAGGGGTTCCACTGAAGCTTTCTTT
CASSFRGSTEAFF